The T cell receptor beta chain described here comes from a study of blood T cell repertoires in COVID-19. Overall study: The United States, Italy and Spain were the sources of the acute and convalescent COVID-19 samples. From T cells, B-cell-depleted T cells, or PBMCs came the material, which was cDNA or gDNA.

Authors' methods: Using reference gene primer amplification, nucleated cell counts were estimated. Clones were read by immunoSEQ multiplex PCR, and TCRdb kept only the in-frame ones, dropping some. The V and J calls and clone size were taken over from that table, and D and trimming were inferred from the DNA. The table lists 150,000 or so clones, roughly 83% of them singletons. The CDR3 is 13 residues long. Germline loops: CDR1 ENHRY, CDR2 SYGVKD. Deletions cut 8 bases from V and 2 bases from J, with 10 bases between. The receptor's source is a woman over 75 with acute or convalescent COVID-19. The rearrangement joins TRBV10-3 to TRBJ1-5; D is possibly TRBD1 (5 bases). Source material: peripheral blood. CDR3 coding DNA: TGTGCCATCGGAGAAGGGGGCAATCAGCCCCAGCATTTT. Translating it yields CAIGEGGNQPQHF.